The clone carrying this T cell receptor beta chain has a handful of counts. The CDR3 is made up of 16 amino acids. The germline V gene encodes CDR1 MGHRA and CDR2 YSYEKL. V gave up 0 bases and J gave up 5 bases, with 14 bases separating them. TCRdb fed the RT-PCR reads into MiXCR, producing one record per CDR3 protein. Of 920,000 or so distinct CDR3 sequences detected, more than 15% appear once; the ten largest clones hold roughly 6%. This sample is part of a study of patients and donors after allogeneic stem cell transplantation. The chain uses TRBV4-1 and TRBJ1-3; unclear D gene. The TCR originated in a human donor who was either an allogeneic HSCT recipient or a stem cell or donor lymphocyte infusion donor (not recorded which). It is not recorded whose cells these are; they may come from a transplant donor. The sequenced sample consisted of blood, either unsorted or a sorted T cell fraction (not recorded which). CDR3 sequence (DNA): TGCGCCAGCAGCCAAGAGAGATGGGCCAGCCGAAACACCATATATTTT. Protein product: CASSQERWASRNTIYF.